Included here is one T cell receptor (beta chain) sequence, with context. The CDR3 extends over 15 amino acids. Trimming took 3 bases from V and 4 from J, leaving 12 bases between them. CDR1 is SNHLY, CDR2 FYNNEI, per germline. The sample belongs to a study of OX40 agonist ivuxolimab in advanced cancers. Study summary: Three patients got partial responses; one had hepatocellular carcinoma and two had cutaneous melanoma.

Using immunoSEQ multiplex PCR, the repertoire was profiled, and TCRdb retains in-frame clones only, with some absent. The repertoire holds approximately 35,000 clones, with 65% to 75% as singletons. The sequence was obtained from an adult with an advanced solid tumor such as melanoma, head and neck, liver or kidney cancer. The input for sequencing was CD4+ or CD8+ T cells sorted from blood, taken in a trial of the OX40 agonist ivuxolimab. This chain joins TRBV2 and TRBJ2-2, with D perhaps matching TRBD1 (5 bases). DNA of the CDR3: TGTGCCAGCAGTGATGAAGACAGCCGCACCGGGGAGCTGTTTTTT. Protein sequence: CASSDEDSRTGELFF.